The subject of this entry is one T cell receptor beta chain. Data came from immunoSEQ multiplex PCR; TCRdb stores just in-frame clones and leaves some out. The top ten hold approximately 5% of the sample, which has approximately 100,000 clones, nearly 90% seen once. This sample was taken from a study of blood T cell repertoires in COVID-19. CDR1 and CDR2 (germline): SGHRS, YFSETQ. Germline trimming cut 4 bases from V and 5 bases from J; bases unmatched to any gene: 9. The CDR3 has 14 residues. The material sequenced was peripheral blood. The chain links TRBV5-1 to TRBJ2-7; TRBD1 matches 7 bases. The TCR originated in a man aged 65-85 years with acute or convalescent COVID-19. The CDR3 protein is CASSPRQGSDEQYF. DNA of the CDR3: TGCGCCAGCAGCCCTCGACAGGGTAGTGACGAGCAGTACTTC.